This note documents a single TCR beta chain sequence. The authors' processing: Estimates of nucleated cell counts were drawn from the amplification of reference gene primers. Data came from immunoSEQ multiplex PCR; TCRdb stores just in-frame clones and leaves some out. The DNA was the basis for D and trimming; V, J and clone size are from that table. There are tens of thousands of clones in the sample; around 87% occur only once, and roughly 5% lies in the top ten. The source of the sample is a study of blood T cell repertoires in COVID-19. Study as a whole: Acute and convalescent COVID-19 specimens originated in the United States, Italy and Spain. The cDNA or gDNA used as material had been derived from T cells, B-cell-depleted T cells, or PBMCs.

The V end lost 6 bases, the J end lost 9 bases, and 21 bases lay between the germline ends. There are 15 residues in the CDR3. Germline loops: CDR1 LNHNV, CDR2 YYDKDF (reference sequence). The sequencing sample was made of peripheral blood. The chain couples TRBV15 to TRBJ2-1; D may be TRBD1 (6 bases). The receptor was derived from a woman older than 75 with acute or convalescent COVID-19. The CDR3 DNA sequence: TGTGCCACCAGAGGGTATGGCGTACAGGGCGGTGAGCAGTTCTTC. Protein: CATRGYGVQGGEQFF. Together with reference TRBV15 and TRBJ2-1, the CDR3 gives the full variable domain: DAMVIQNPRYQVTQFGKPVTLSCSQTLNHNVMYWYQQKSSQAPKLLFHYYDKDFNNEADTPDNFQSRRPNTSFCFLDIRSPGLGDTAMYLCATRGYGVQGGEQFFGPGTRLTVL.